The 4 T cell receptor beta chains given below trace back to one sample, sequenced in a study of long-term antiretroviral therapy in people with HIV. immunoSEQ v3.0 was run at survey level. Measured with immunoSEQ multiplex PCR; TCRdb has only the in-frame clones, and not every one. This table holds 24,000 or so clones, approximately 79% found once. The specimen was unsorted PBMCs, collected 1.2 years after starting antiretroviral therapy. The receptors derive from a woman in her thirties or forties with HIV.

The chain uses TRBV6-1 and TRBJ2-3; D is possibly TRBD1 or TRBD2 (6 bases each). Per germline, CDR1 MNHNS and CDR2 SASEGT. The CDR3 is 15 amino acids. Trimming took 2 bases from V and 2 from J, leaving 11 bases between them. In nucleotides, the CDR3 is TGTGCCAGCAGTGAACGGCGGGACATCACAGATACGCAGTATTTT. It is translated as CASSERRDITDTQYF.

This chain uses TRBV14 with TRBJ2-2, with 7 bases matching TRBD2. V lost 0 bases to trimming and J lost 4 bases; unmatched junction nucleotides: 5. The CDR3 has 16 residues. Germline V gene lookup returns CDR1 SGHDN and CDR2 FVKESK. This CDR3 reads CASSQDGGRATGELFF. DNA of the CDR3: TGTGCCAGCAGCCAAGATGGAGGGAGGGCCACCGGGGAGCTGTTTTTT.

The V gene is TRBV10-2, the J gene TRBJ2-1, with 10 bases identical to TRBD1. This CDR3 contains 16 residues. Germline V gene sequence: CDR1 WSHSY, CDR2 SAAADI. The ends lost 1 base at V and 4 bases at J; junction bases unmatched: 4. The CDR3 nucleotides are TGCGCCAGCAGTGAGTGGGGACAGGGGAGATACAATGAGCAGTTCTTC. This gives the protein CASSEWGQGRYNEQFF.

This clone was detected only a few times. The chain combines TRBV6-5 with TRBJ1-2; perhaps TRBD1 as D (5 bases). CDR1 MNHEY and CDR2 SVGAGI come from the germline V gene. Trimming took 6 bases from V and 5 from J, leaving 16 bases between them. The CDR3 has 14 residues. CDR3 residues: CASSRKGSEYGYTF. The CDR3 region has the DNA TGTGCCAGCAGCCGCAAGGGGAGTGAATATGGCTACACCTTC.